Shown below are 5 T cell receptor beta chains from a single sample sequenced in a study of blood T cell repertoires in COVID-19. Only in-frame clones appear in the TCRdb table, and some are missing; sequencing was by immunoSEQ multiplex PCR. The data contain 300,000 to 400,000 clones, 85% to 90% of them singletons. The sequencing input was PBMCs or T cells enriched from blood (not recorded which). Receptors were obtained from a young man who had recovered from COVID-19.

This clone was seen once. Other DNA variants within this sample encode the same CDR3. The chain has TRBV5-1 and TRBJ1-5; 9 bases are shared with TRBD1. In germline, CDR1 is SGHRS, CDR2 YFSETQ. V lost 3 bases to trimming and J lost 4 bases; unmatched junction nucleotides: 2. This CDR3 spans 14 amino acids. In DNA form, the CDR3 reads TGCGCCAGCAGCTCCGGGACAGGGAATCAGCCCCAGCATTTT. It yields the protein CASSSGTGNQPQHF.

This clone occurred a few times. The rearrangement links TRBV5-6 to TRBJ2-5, with 7 bases aligning to TRBD1. This CDR3 spans 13 amino acids. Germline trimming cut 4 bases from V and 5 bases from J; bases unmatched to any gene: 5. The germline CDR1 and CDR2 sequences are SGHDT and YYEEEE. CDR3: CASSRRQGETQYF. CDR3 in DNA: TGTGCCAGCAGCCGGAGACAGGGCGAGACCCAGTACTTC.

The rearrangement joins TRBV4-2 to TRBJ1-3; D is undetermined. The germline CDR1 and CDR2 sequences are LGHNA and YNFKEQ. V dropped 2 bases and J dropped 1 base, with 9 bases sitting between them. The CDR3 is 15 amino acids. The CDR3 coding sequence is TGTGCCAGCAGCCAATCACCTATATCTGGAAACACCATATATTTT. Translated, it gives CASSQSPISGNTIYF.

This chain joins TRBV29-1 and TRBJ2-3, with no clear D. The germline CDR1 and CDR2 sequences are SQVTM and ANQGSEA. The CDR3 sequence is 11 residues long. V was trimmed by 6 bases and J by 0 bases, leaving 4 bases between them. CDR3 sequence reads: CSVYSTDTQYF. CDR3 in DNA: TGCAGCGTCTACAGCACAGATACGCAGTATTTT.

V gene TRBV3-1 (or the pseudogene TRBV3-2) combines with J gene TRBJ2-3; 11 bases fit TRBD2. V lost 6 bases to trimming and J lost 4 bases; unmatched junction nucleotides: 0. The CDR3 contains 13 residues. Germline assignment: CDR1 LGHDT and CDR2 YNNKEL (reference sequence). The CDR3 DNA reads TGTGCCAGCAGACTAGCGGGAGCAGATACGCAGTATTTT. It yields the protein CASRLAGADTQYF.